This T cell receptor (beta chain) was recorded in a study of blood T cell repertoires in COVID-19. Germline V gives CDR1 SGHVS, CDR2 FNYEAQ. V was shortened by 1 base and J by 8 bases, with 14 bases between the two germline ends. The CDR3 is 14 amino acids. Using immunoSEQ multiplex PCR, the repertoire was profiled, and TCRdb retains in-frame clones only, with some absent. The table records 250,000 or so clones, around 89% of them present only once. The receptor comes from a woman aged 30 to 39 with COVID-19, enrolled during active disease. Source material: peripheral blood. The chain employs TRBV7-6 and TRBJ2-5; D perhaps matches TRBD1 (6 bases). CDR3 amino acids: CASSLGPGQITQYF. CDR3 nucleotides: TGTGCCAGCAGCTTAGGACCGGGACAAATAACCCAGTACTTC.